Below, 7 T cell receptor beta chains from the same sample are listed, as sequenced in a study of T cell responses to AZD1222 COVID-19 vaccine. The assay was immunoSEQ multiplex PCR, and TCRdb's table has in-frame clones only and misses some. The sample contains some 120,000 clones, around 88% of which appear only once. The specimen comprised peripheral blood, sampled on day 0 of MenACWY control vaccination. The receptors were gathered from an adult in good health.

The rearrangement joins TRBV6-1 to TRBJ1-4, with TRBD1 matching over 8 bases. Germline V gives CDR1 MNHNS, CDR2 SASEGT. The CDR3 runs 15 residues. Losses at the gene ends were 3 bases for V and 8 bases for J; bases not matched to a gene: 8. The CDR3 sequence: CASSDNGQGVEKLFF. CDR3 DNA: TGTGCCAGCAGTGATAATGGACAGGGAGTCGAAAAACTGTTTTTT.

The V call is TRBV5-1, the J call TRBJ2-2, with 8 positions matching TRBD2. CDR1 is SGHRS and CDR2 is YFSETQ in the germline V gene. This CDR3 has 15 residues. V lost 3 bases, J lost 5 bases, and 6 bases stayed unmatched. The CDR3 is CASSWGAGETGELFF. The CDR3 DNA is TGCGCCAGCAGCTGGGGAGCGGGAGAAACCGGGGAGCTGTTTTTT.

This chain links TRBV6-5 with TRBJ1-5; D unresolved. V was shortened by 5 bases and J by 6 bases, with 17 bases between the two germline ends. Germline V CDR1 and CDR2: MNHEY, SVGAGI. The CDR3 length is 15 residues. This chain's CDR3 is CASSPTGSRGQPQHF. The CDR3 DNA follows: TGTGCCAGCAGTCCGACTGGGAGCCGCGGTCAGCCCCAGCATTTT.

The CDR3 loop reads CASNRPGTFSYEQYF. CDR3 coding DNA: TGTGCCAGCAACCGTCCCGGGACTTTCTCCTACGAGCAGTACTTC. The rearrangement links TRBV2 to TRBJ2-7, with a weak D call TRBD2 (6 bases). Germline CDR1 SNHLY, CDR2 FYNNEI. The CDR3 extends over 15 amino acids. Trimming took 7 bases from V and 0 from J, leaving 16 bases between them.

The rearrangement joins TRBV7-3 to TRBJ2-1, with TRBD2 matching over 7 bases. Germline trimming cut 3 bases from V and 4 bases from J; bases unmatched to any gene: 12. Germline-derived CDR1 and CDR2 are SGHTA and FQGTGA. There are 17 residues in the CDR3. CDR3 sequence: CASSFWSGRENYNEQFF. CDR3 coding DNA: TGTGCCAGCAGCTTCTGGAGCGGGCGGGAGAATTACAATGAGCAGTTCTTC.

This chain links TRBV5-4 with TRBJ2-1; 13 bases line up with TRBD2. After removal of 0 bases from V and 6 bases from J, the junction contained 3 bases not matched to a gene. There are 16 residues in the CDR3. The V gene's germline CDR1 is SGHNT and CDR2 YYREEE (reference sequence). The CDR3 DNA sequence: TGTGCCAGCAGCTTGGCCGGGACTAGCGGGACCAATGAGCAGTTCTTC. This sequence encodes CASSLAGTSGTNEQFF.

CDR3 bases: TGTGCCAGCAGCACCCGGGACAGGGGACCCTTTGGTCCTGAAGCTTTCTTT. It translates to CASSTRDRGPFGPEAFF. V usage is TRBV21-1 and J usage is TRBJ1-1; TRBD1 is taken as the D call from the table, unchecked against the DNA. TRBV21-1 represents a pseudogene. This CDR3 is built from 17 residues.